This TCR beta chain was sequenced for a study of blood T cell repertoires in COVID-19. This CDR3 comprises 14 residues. Germline V gene data show CDR1 as LNHNV and CDR2 as YYDKDF (reference sequence). The ends lost 0 bases at V and 7 bases at J; junction bases unmatched: 3. In the original analysis: It was from reference gene primer amplification that nucleated cell counts were estimated. Libraries were prepared by immunoSEQ multiplex PCR; TCRdb keeps only in-frame clonotypes and omits some of them. The V and J calls and clone size come from that table; D and trimming were worked out from the DNA. The repertoire holds 300,000 to 500,000 clones, nearly 90% seen once, with 2% to 2.5% in the top ten.

Sequencing was done on a sample of PBMCs or T cells enriched from blood (not recorded which). The rearrangement uses TRBV15 and TRBJ1-2; 9 nucleotides agree with TRBD1. The origin of this receptor is a middle-aged woman with acute COVID-19. The CDR3 sequence is CATSRDRTGVGYTF. DNA of the CDR3: TGTGCCACCAGCAGAGACCGGACAGGGGTTGGCTACACCTTC.